This TCR beta chain came from a study of blood T cells in healthy people across ages. The CDR3 is 14 amino acids. Germline values: CDR1 SNHLY, CDR2 FYNNEI. V dropped 5 bases and J dropped 7 bases, with 17 bases sitting between them. This clonotype was counted many times. The use of a sample-barcoded 5' primer and a J-beta primer mix characterized a second PCR of roughly 6 to 12 cycles. Each cDNA was tagged by a template-switch adaptor containing 12 random nucleotides. TCRdb recomputed calls from the 5' RACE reads with MiXCR, one row per CDR3 protein. This table holds some 640,000 distinct CDR3 sequences, approximately 30% found once.

The sample comprised blood. This receptor was identified in a woman aged 80 or older in good health. The chain uses TRBV2 and TRBJ1-2; perhaps TRBD1 as D (5 bases). DNA of the CDR3: TGTGCCAGCAGTACCCGGGACTATCAATCTGGCTACACCTTC. Translation gives CASSTRDYQSGYTF.